The 24 T cell receptor beta chains below were found in one sample sequenced in a study of blood T cells in healthy people across ages (dated by TCRdb to between 2015 and 2017). Receptor amplification or capture employed 5' RACE. The reads were generated on an Illumina HiSeq 2500. A second PCR of roughly 6 to 12 cycles was run with a J-beta primer mix and a sample-barcoded 5' primer. The public sequencing data were trimmed at Q25 with fastp and processed into clonotypes with MiXCR by TCRdb, which kept only in-frame beta chains. Rows matching on CDR3 protein sequence are summarized as one entry with the most common DNA and genes. The sample yields 700,000 or so distinct CDR3 sequences; 40% to 50% were counted once. The top ten constitute around 32% of the sample. Sequencing was carried out using blood. All receptors come from a man aged 80 or over in good health.

V usage is TRBV10-1 and J usage is TRBJ2-5; 11 bases agree with TRBD1. This CDR3 is 15 amino acids long. Per germline, CDR1 WNHNN and CDR2 SYGVQD (reference sequence). Trimming cost V 6 bases and J 11 bases; bases outside gene matches: 14. The CDR3, as DNA: TGCGCCAGCAGGGACACCGGGACAGGGGGTGAAGAGCAGTACTTC. Translation: CASRDTGTGGEEQYF.

This clonotype has only a few counts. The chain combines TRBV5-1 with TRBJ2-5; D not certain. The J call is doubtful: the DNA matches TRBJ2-7 better. The CDR3 totals 15 residues. The germline V gene encodes CDR1 SGHRS and CDR2 YFSETQ. CDR3 nucleotide sequence: TGCGCCAGCAGCTTGAACGTGGGGTCGACCTACGAGCAGTACTTC. Translation gives CASSLNVGSTYEQYF.

Turning to this clonotype: Its ends do not fully match the called genes, so a read error is possible. The V and J genes are TRBV29-1 and TRBJ2-3; unclear D gene. In germline, CDR1 is SQVTM, CDR2 ANQGSEA. The CDR3 contains 14 residues. CDR3 loop: CSVETCGSTDTQYF. Here the CDR3 DNA reads TGCAGCGTGGAGACTTGCGGAAGCACAGATACACAGTATTTT.

This clonotype was seen only a few times. The rearrangement uses TRBV29-1 and TRBJ2-3, with 7 bases matching TRBD1. This CDR3 is built from 13 residues. The trim removed 7 bases at V and 1 base at J, leaving 5 bases unmatched. The germline V gene has CDR1 SQVTM and CDR2 ANQGSEA. The CDR3 bases are TGCAGCGGGAACAGGGGACGCACAGATACGCAGTATTTT. Translated, it gives CSGNRGRTDTQYF.

The rearrangement links TRBV6-5 to TRBJ2-2, with unresolved D. The CDR3 covers 14 residues. Germline CDR1 is MNHEY and CDR2 is SVGAGI. The V end lost 1 base, the J end lost 1 base, and 4 bases lay between the germline ends. The CDR3, as DNA: TGTGCCAGCAGTTACTACAGGAACACCGGGGAGCTGTTTTTT. This codes for CASSYYRNTGELFF.

The chain links TRBV5-1 to TRBJ2-1; D perhaps matches TRBD2 (5 bases). This CDR3 has 16 amino acids. Trimming shortened V by 3 bases and J by 4 bases, and 17 bases separated the two germline ends. Per germline, CDR1 SGHRS and CDR2 YFSETQ. The CDR3 protein is CASSSPIGLVYNEQFF. In DNA, the CDR3 is TGCGCCAGCAGCTCACCAATAGGACTTGTTTACAATGAGCAGTTCTTC.

The chain couples TRBV5-5 to TRBJ2-5; TRBD1 matches 7 bases. The germline V gene has CDR1 SGHKS and CDR2 YYEKEE (reference sequence). J gave up 1 base and V 6 bases, and 9 bases lay outside the gene matches. The CDR3 covers 15 residues. CDR3 DNA sequence: TGTGCCAGCACCAGGACCCCAGGGGGCCAAGAGACCCAGTACTTC. Translation gives CASTRTPGGQETQYF.

V and J are TRBV20-1 and TRBJ1-2, with 9 bases that match TRBD1. The CDR3 sequence is 15 residues long. The V gene's germline CDR1 is DFQATT and CDR2 SNEGSKA (reference sequence). V lost 0 bases, J lost 7 bases, and 9 bases stayed unmatched. CDR3 in DNA: TGCAGTGCTAGAGATACCGGGACAGGGATGTTTGGCTACACCTTC. It yields the protein CSARDTGTGMFGYTF.

The rearrangement uses TRBV11-1 and TRBJ2-7; D unclear. V gave up 3 bases and J gave up 0 bases, with 6 bases separating them. This CDR3 spans 13 amino acids. Germline assignment: CDR1 SGHAT and CDR2 FQDESV (reference sequence). The CDR3 sequence: CASSFVTSYEQYF. As DNA, the CDR3 is TGTGCCAGCAGCTTTGTCACCTCCTACGAGCAGTACTTC. Together with reference TRBV11-1 and TRBJ2-7, the CDR3 gives the full variable domain: EAEVAQSPRYKITEKSQAVAFWCDPISGHATLYWYRQILGQGPELLVQFQDESVVDDSQLPKDRFSAERLKGVDSTLKIQPAELGDSAMYLCASSFVTSYEQYFGPGTRLTVT.

The V call is TRBV21-1, the J call TRBJ2-5; TRBD2 is the table's D call and was not checked against the DNA. TRBV21-1 is noted as a pseudogene. This CDR3 is built from 16 residues. The CDR3 DNA reads as TGTGCCAGCAGCAAATATCGGCAGTCCCTCCAGGAGACCCAGTACTTC. Its translation is CASSKYRQSLQETQYF.

With regard to this clonotype: It may be a read error: a sequence one base away is much more abundant. The chain combines TRBV29-1 with TRBJ2-5; either TRBD1 or TRBD2 may supply D (5 bases each). Near its end, the DNA agrees better with TRBJ2-7, so the J call may be wrong. The CDR3 is 12 residues long. Germline CDR1 and CDR2: SQVTM and ANQGSEA. The CDR3 bases are TGCAGCGTTGAGGGGGAGTTTTTCGAGCAGTACTTC. Protein product: CSVEGEFFEQYF.

The chain joins TRBV20-1 to TRBJ1-4; 8 nucleotides align to TRBD1. CDR3 length equals 15 residues. Germline CDR1 reads DFQATT; CDR2 reads SNEGSKA (reference sequence). After removal of 0 bases from V and 6 bases from J, the junction contained 6 bases not matched to a gene. The CDR3 DNA reads as TGCAGTGCTAGAGATCCCAGGGGGCGGGATGAAAAACTGTTTTTT. Protein sequence: CSARDPRGRDEKLFF.

This clonotype was detected only a few times. In nucleotides, the CDR3 is TGCAGTGCTCGGAGGGGCGGGAGTGGTGATGAGCAGTTCTTC. Its translation: CSARRGGSGDEQFF. The V call is TRBV20-1, the J call TRBJ2-1; TRBD2 agrees at 7 bases. Germline CDR1 is DFQATT and CDR2 is SNEGSKA (reference sequence). The CDR3 is 14 residues long. The V and J ends lost 5 bases and 8 bases, in that order; junction bases with no gene match: 12.

This clonotype was observed a handful of times. The gene calls are TRBV6-2 or TRBV6-3 and TRBJ1-2; D is unclear. Trimming removed 7 bases from V and 7 bases from J, with 16 bases in between. Looked up from germline, CDR1 is MNHEY and CDR2 is SVGEGT. The CDR3 loop spans 13 amino acids. The CDR3 DNA follows: TGTGCCAGCACCAAACAGCGAGCTTTTGGCTACACCTTC. Translated: CASTKQRAFGYTF.

This clonotype was detected only a few times. The V call is TRBV3-1, the J call TRBJ2-5; weak D call: TRBD1 (5 bases). V was clipped by 1 base and J by 1 base, with 7 bases between them. CDR3 length: 14 amino acids. In germline, CDR1 is LGHDT, CDR2 YNNKEL (reference sequence). The chain's CDR3 is CASSQVQGQETQYF. For the CDR3, the DNA is TGTGCCAGCAGCCAAGTGCAGGGCCAAGAGACCCAGTACTTC.

This clonotype was counted between two and nine times. The CDR3 DNA reads as TGTGCCAGCAGTCCCAAAGGACTAAATCCGAGCACAGATACGCAGTATTTT. Its translation: CASSPKGLNPSTDTQYF. The chain recombines TRBV12-3 or TRBV12-4 with TRBJ2-3, with D possibly being TRBD2 (6 bases). V lost 5 bases, J lost 0 bases, and 18 bases lay in between. CDR3 length: 17 amino acids.

This clonotype was observed a few times. This chain uses TRBV18 with TRBJ1-1; D is unclear. Germline V gives CDR1 KGHSH, CDR2 LQKENI. The CDR3 is made up of 13 amino acids. Trimming took off 4 bases at V and 3 bases at J, with 9 bases between the two ends. CDR3 in DNA: TGTGCCAGCTCACAATCAGGATACACTGAAGCTTTCTTT. Protein sequence: CASSQSGYTEAFF.

This clonotype occurred a few times. A much more abundant neighbour one base away suggests this may be a read error. This rearrangement joins TRBV5-6 to TRBJ2-7, with D uncertain. From germline, CDR1 is SGHDT and CDR2 YYEEEE. This CDR3 comprises 13 residues. Trimming removed 0 bases at V and 5 bases at J, with 9 bases between. CDR3 loop: CASSLVVNDEQYF. CDR3 coding DNA: TGTGCCAGCAGCTTGGTGGTCAACGACGAGCAGTACTTC.

The chain links TRBV9 to TRBJ2-1; perhaps TRBD1 as D (5 bases). The CDR3 length is 15 residues. Trimming took off 4 bases at V and 5 bases at J, with 16 bases between the two ends. Germline values: CDR1 SGDLS, CDR2 YYNGEE. The CDR3 DNA sequence: TGTGCCAGCAGCCCAGGAGACAGCCCGAACAATGAGCAGTTCTTC. Protein sequence: CASSPGDSPNNEQFF.

This clonotype appeared a few times. The chain uses TRBV9 and TRBJ2-3, with D unclear. The CDR3 runs to 16 residues. The V gene's germline CDR1 is SGDLS and CDR2 YYNGEE. Trimming took 4 bases from V and 5 from J, leaving 20 bases between them. The CDR3 sequence: CASSPHFTGGRDTQYF. The CDR3 DNA sequence: TGTGCCAGCAGCCCCCACTTTACCGGCGGTCGAGATACGCAGTATTTT.

The rearrangement links TRBV6-2 or TRBV6-3 to TRBJ2-1; TRBD1 matches 7 bases. The J call may be in error: the DNA end matches TRBJ2-7 better. Germline CDR1 MNHEY, CDR2 SVGEGT. The CDR3 consists of 15 residues. CDR3 amino acids: CASSSKGQNSYEQYF. CDR3 bases: TGTGCCAGCAGTTCCAAGGGACAGAATTCCTACGAGCAGTACTTC.

The chain employs TRBV6-5 and TRBJ1-4; D uncertain. CDR3 size: 12 residues. V lost 2 bases and J 5 bases, leaving 3 bases between the germline ends. Germline assignment: CDR1 MNHEY and CDR2 SVGAGI. The CDR3 DNA follows: TGTGCCAGCAGTTACGGGAATGAAAAACTGTTTTTT. It yields the protein CASSYGNEKLFF.

This clonotype showed up just a few times. This may arise from a read error, as a much more abundant clone is one base away. This rearrangement joins TRBV16 to TRBJ1-1; D uncertain. CDR1 is KGHSY, CDR2 FQNENV, per germline. The CDR3 loop spans 13 amino acids. This CDR3 reads CAISQAPNTEAFF. Written as DNA, the CDR3 is TGTGCCATCAGCCAAGCCCCGAACACTGAAGCTTTCTTT.

This chain joins TRBV12-3 or TRBV12-4 and TRBJ2-6; 10 positions agree with TRBD1. The CDR3 runs to 17 residues. J gave up 2 bases and V 5 bases, and 6 bases lay outside the gene matches. CDR3 sequence (DNA): TGTGCCAGCAGTCCCCGGGACAGGGGTACTGGGGCCAACGTCCTGACTTTC. It specifies CASSPRDRGTGANVLTF.